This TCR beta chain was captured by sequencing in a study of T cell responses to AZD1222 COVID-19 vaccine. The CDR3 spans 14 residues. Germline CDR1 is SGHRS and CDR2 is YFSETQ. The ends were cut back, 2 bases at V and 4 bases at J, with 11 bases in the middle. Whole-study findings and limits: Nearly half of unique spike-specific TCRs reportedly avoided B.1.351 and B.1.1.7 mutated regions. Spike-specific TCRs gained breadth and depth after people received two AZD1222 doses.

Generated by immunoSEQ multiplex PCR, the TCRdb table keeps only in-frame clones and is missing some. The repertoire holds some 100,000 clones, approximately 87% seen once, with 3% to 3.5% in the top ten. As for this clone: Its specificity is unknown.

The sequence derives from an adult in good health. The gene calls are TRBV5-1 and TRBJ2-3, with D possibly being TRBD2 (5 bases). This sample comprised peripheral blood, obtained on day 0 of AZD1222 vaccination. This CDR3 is CASSFRLAADTQYF. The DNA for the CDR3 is TGCGCCAGCAGCTTCCGGCTAGCAGCAGATACGCAGTATTTT.